These 21 T cell receptor beta chains were sequenced from one sample in a study of T cell responses to AZD1222 COVID-19 vaccine. Data came from immunoSEQ multiplex PCR; TCRdb stores just in-frame clones and leaves some out. The sample has some 50,000 clones; roughly 84% are singletons. The sequencing here drew on peripheral blood, taken on day 0 of MenACWY control vaccination. These receptors all stem from an adult in good health.

This clone was detected only a few times. V usage is TRBV6-5 and J usage is TRBJ1-6, with D tentatively TRBD1 (6 bases). The germline gives CDR1 MNHEY, CDR2 SVGAGI. The CDR3 covers 12 residues. V dropped 10 bases and J dropped 7 bases, with 11 bases sitting between them. CDR3 residues: CAICRGNSPLHF. CDR3 in DNA: TGTGCCATTTGCAGGGGAAATTCACCCCTCCACTTT.

The rearrangement links TRBV30 to TRBJ1-6; D possibly corresponds to TRBD1 (5 bases). This CDR3 has 15 amino acids. The germline V and J ends were trimmed by 3 bases and 3 bases, with 12 bases remaining between them. Germline assignment: CDR1 GTSNPN and CDR2 SVGIG (reference sequence). The CDR3, as DNA: TGTGCCTGGAGCGGTGACAGTTTCTATAATTCACCCCTCCACTTT. It is translated as CAWSGDSFYNSPLHF.

This clone was detected only a few times. This sequence joins TRBV5-6 and TRBJ1-1; perhaps TRBD1 as D (6 bases). Germline CDR1 is SGHDT and CDR2 is YYEEEE. Trimming cost V 2 bases and J 4 bases, with 9 bases left between them. The CDR3 covers 13 residues. CDR3 coding DNA: TGTGCCAGCAGCTTCCAGGGGTTCACTGAAGCTTTCTTT. It specifies CASSFQGFTEAFF.

This clone was seen a single time. The rearrangement uses TRBV11-2 and TRBJ2-7; 12 positions agree with TRBD1. Germline values: CDR1 SGHAT, CDR2 FQNNGV. This CDR3 is built from 16 residues. Trimming took 1 base from V and 5 from J; bases not matched to a gene: 6. The CDR3 is CASSLGYGTGGHEQYF. The CDR3 nucleotides read TGTGCCAGCAGCTTAGGTTACGGGACAGGGGGCCACGAGCAGTACTTC. Drawing the rest from reference TRBV11-2 and TRBJ2-7, the complete variable domain is EAGVAQSPRYKIIEKRQSVAFWCNPISGHATLYWYQQILGQGPKLLIQFQNNGVVDDSQLPKDRFSAERLKGVDSTLKIQPAKLEDSAVYLCASSLGYGTGGHEQYFGPGTRLTVT.

This clone occurred a few times. This rearrangement joins TRBV6-1 to TRBJ1-5; D is uncertain. The V end lost 2 bases, the J end lost 0 bases, and 8 bases lay between the germline ends. The CDR3 spans 15 residues. CDR1 and CDR2 from the germline V gene are MNHNS and SASEGT. The CDR3 here is CASSESDSSNQPQHF. DNA of the CDR3: TGTGCCAGCAGTGAATCGGACTCTAGCAATCAGCCCCAGCATTTT.

The chain employs TRBV6-1 and TRBJ1-1, with D hard to call. This CDR3 has 12 amino acids. Trimming pared 1 base from V and 7 bases from J, leaving 7 bases between. CDR1 and CDR2 from the germline V gene are MNHNS and SASEGT. CDR3 region: CASSEVVSEAFF. The CDR3 DNA reads as TGTGCCAGCAGTGAAGTAGTCAGTGAAGCTTTCTTT.

The chain recombines TRBV6-5 with TRBJ1-1; 9 bases are shared with TRBD1. Germline CDR1 is MNHEY and CDR2 is SVGAGI. The ends lost 6 bases at V and 2 bases at J; junction bases unmatched: 4. This CDR3 spans 14 amino acids. In DNA form, the CDR3 reads TGTGCCAGCAGATGGACAGGGGAAAACACTGAAGCTTTCTTT. It yields the protein CASRWTGENTEAFF.

The chain carries TRBV16 and TRBJ1-5; D call uncertain. The V gene's germline CDR1 is KGHSY and CDR2 FQNENV. The CDR3 loop spans 15 amino acids. Trimming cost V 6 bases and J 0 bases, with 12 bases left between them. CDR3 nucleotides: TGTGCCAGCAGTGACCGTGGCACTAGCAATCAGCCCCAGCATTTT. Translation gives CASSDRGTSNQPQHF.

V gene TRBV5-5 combines with J gene TRBJ2-7; 7 bases agree with TRBD1. This CDR3 is 14 amino acids long. The germline gives CDR1 SGHKS, CDR2 YYEKEE (reference sequence). The junction had 11 bases not matched to a gene; V was cut back by 4 bases and J by 7 bases. The CDR3 is CASSRGDRAQEQYV. CDR3 nucleotides: TGTGCCAGCAGCCGAGGAGACAGGGCTCAAGAGCAGTACGTC.

V usage is TRBV27 and J usage is TRBJ2-2; the D gene is possibly TRBD1 (6 bases). The CDR3 is 15 residues long. Germline loops: CDR1 MNHEY, CDR2 SMNVEV (reference sequence). The V gene lost 8 bases and the J gene lost 4 bases, with 17 bases spanning the gap. CDR3 region: CASRSGIGGTGELFF. CDR3 coding DNA: TGTGCCAGCCGATCAGGGATAGGGGGCACCGGGGAGCTGTTTTTT.

V gene TRBV13 combines with J gene TRBJ2-3; a possible D gene is TRBD2 (5 bases). The germline V gene encodes CDR1 PRHDT and CDR2 FYEKMQ (reference sequence). With 1 base removed from V and 2 bases from J, the gap between germline ends came to 13 bases. This CDR3 has 16 residues. The CDR3 sequence is CASSLAWRRDTDTQYF. Written as DNA, the CDR3 is TGTGCCAGCAGCTTAGCTTGGCGCCGGGACACAGATACGCAGTATTTT.

The rearrangement links TRBV11-2 to TRBJ2-7; D call uncertain. The CDR3 spans 13 residues. V was clipped by 4 bases and J by 3 bases, with 10 bases between them. Germline V lookup: CDR1 SGHAT, CDR2 FQNNGV. CDR3 sequence: CASSSDGYYEQYF. In DNA form, the CDR3 reads TGTGCCAGCAGCTCTGACGGATACTACGAGCAGTACTTC.

The chain is built from TRBV24-1 and TRBJ1-5; D unresolved. The V end lost 6 bases, the J end lost 4 bases, and 9 bases lay between the germline ends. Germline values: CDR1 KGHDR, CDR2 SFDVKD. The CDR3 runs 13 residues. CDR3 nucleotides: TGTGCCACCAGTCTTCCGGGTAATCAGCCCCAGCATTTT. This translates into CATSLPGNQPQHF.

This chain uses TRBV30 with TRBJ2-1; possible D gene TRBD2, 6 bases. The CDR3 sequence is 14 residues long. The V end lost 2 bases, the J end lost 0 bases, and 8 bases lay between the germline ends. Looked up from germline, CDR1 is GTSNPN and CDR2 is SVGIG (reference sequence). CDR3 residues: CAWSRGSSYNEQFF. The CDR3 region has the DNA TGTGCCTGGAGTCGGGGGAGCTCCTACAATGAGCAGTTCTTC.

The chain has TRBV11-2 and TRBJ2-2; D is unclear. This CDR3 region has 15 residues. V lost 2 bases, J lost 4 bases, and 11 bases lay in between. The germline V gene has CDR1 SGHAT and CDR2 FQNNGV. The CDR3 DNA follows: TGTGCCAGCAGCTTACGTCTAGTCGGCACCGGGGAGCTGTTTTTT. Translated: CASSLRLVGTGELFF.

The chain recombines TRBV15 with TRBJ2-7; D is ambiguous. In germline, CDR1 is LNHNV, CDR2 YYDKDF (reference sequence). V dropped 3 bases and J dropped 4 bases, with 10 bases sitting between them. The CDR3 length is 13 residues. For the CDR3, the DNA is TGTGCCACCAGCAGGGGGAATTTATACGAGCAGTACTTC. Translating gives CATSRGNLYEQYF.

CDR3 DNA: TGCGCCAGCAGCCGGAGCGGGGGGGCGGAATGGGATGAGCAGTTCTTC. Its protein is CASSRSGGAEWDEQFF. The chain joins TRBV4-1 to TRBJ2-1; 10 bases are shared with TRBD2. Per the germline V gene, CDR1 is MGHRA and CDR2 is YSYEKL. J gave up 8 bases and V 4 bases, and 11 bases lay outside the gene matches. This CDR3 comprises 16 residues.

This clone was counted between two and nine times. The chain has TRBV28 and TRBJ1-5; D possibly corresponds to TRBD1 (6 bases). V lost 2 bases to trimming and J lost 7 bases, with 12 bases between them. The germline CDR1 and CDR2 sequences are MDHEN and SYDVKM. The CDR3 length is 14 residues. CDR3 amino acids: CASSLLQGRQPQHF. The DNA for the CDR3 is TGTGCCAGCAGTTTACTCCAGGGGCGACAGCCCCAGCATTTT.

The chain joins TRBV7-9 to TRBJ2-2; D might be TRBD1 (6 bases). Trimming took 2 bases from V and 6 from J, leaving 13 bases between them. Germline V gene sequence: CDR1 SEHNR, CDR2 FQNEAQ (reference sequence). The CDR3 runs 15 residues. The CDR3 coding sequence is TGTGCCAGCAGCTTAATTCAGGGGCTGGCCGGGGAGCTGTTTTTT. This codes for CASSLIQGLAGELFF.

This chain uses TRBV24-1 with TRBJ2-7; D unclear. Between the trimmed V and J ends, which lost 6 bases and 2 bases, there was a span of 16 bases. In germline, CDR1 is KGHDR, CDR2 SFDVKD. The CDR3 spans 15 residues. CDR3 amino acids: CATSQPHTTPYEQYV. For the CDR3, the DNA is TGTGCCACCAGTCAGCCTCACACGACCCCCTACGAGCAGTACGTC.

The chain uses TRBV19 and TRBJ2-7, with a tentative D call TRBD2 (6 bases). The CDR3 is 13 amino acids. CDR1 is LNHDA, CDR2 SQIVND, per germline (reference sequence). V lost 4 bases and J lost 2, with 9 bases in between. Written as DNA, the CDR3 is TGTGCCAGTAGTAGCGGGAAGCCCTACGAGCAGTACTTC. It encodes CASSSGKPYEQYF.